This is a list of T cell receptor beta chains from one sample in a study of T cells after yellow fever vaccination. Each CDR3 protein is one row after TCRdb ran MiXCR on the 5' RACE reads. This sample yields approximately 340,000 distinct CDR3 sequences, of which more than 8.5% are seen a single time; over 15% belongs to the top ten. The sequencing here drew on PBMCs, taken on the day of the first yellow fever vaccination. All receptors come from a young man who received the YFV17D yellow fever vaccine. CDR3s include the opening cysteine and the closing phenylalanine or tryptophan. Each record gives: J gene, V gene, clone size, D gene, CDR3 protein, CDR3 DNA. The D gene is left open where the match is weak. Clone size appears in some rows only: once, few, many, or a class for an expanded clone.

TRBJ2-5	TRBV12-3/TRBV12-4	-	TRBD1	CASSFRTGYQETQYF	TGTGCCAGCAGTTTCCGGACAGGGTACCAAGAGACCCAGTACTTC
TRBJ2-5	TRBV5-1	many	-	CASSLSGEETQYF	TGCGCCAGCAGCTTGTCAGGGGAAGAGACCCAGTACTTC
TRBJ2-7	TRBV13	-	-	CASSLEGGASGLRYEQYF	TGTGCCAGCAGCTTAGAGGGGGGGGCTAGCGGCCTCCGCTACGAGCAGTACTTC
TRBJ2-1	TRBV4-2	few	-	CASSHRTTGIGNNEQFF	TGTGCCAGCAGCCACCGTACCACAGGGATTGGAAACAATGAGCAGTTCTTC
TRBJ2-4	TRBV27	few	-	CASSRNRVAKNIQYF	TGTGCCAGCAGTCGGAACAGGGTAGCCAAAAACATTCAGTACTTC
TRBJ1-5	TRBV12-3/TRBV12-4	-	-	CASSTSRINQPQHF	TGTGCCAGCAGCACGTCACGGATCAATCAGCCCCAGCATTTT
TRBJ1-2	TRBV20-1	few	-	CSARADSPRGAGYTF	TGCAGTGCTAGAGCAGATAGTCCCCGGGGGGCTGGCTACACCTTC
TRBJ2-2	TRBV6-6	few	TRBD2	CASGRLAAGELFF	TGTGCCAGCGGAAGACTAGCAGCCGGGGAGCTGTTTTTT
TRBJ1-1	TRBV6-6	-	-	CASARGRHTEAFF	TGTGCCAGCGCTCGGGGGAGACATACTGAAGCTTTCTTT
TRBJ1-2	TRBV11-2	many	-	CASSSDGSNYGYTF	TGTGCCAGCAGCTCTGACGGTTCGAACTATGGCTACACCTTC
TRBJ1-1	TRBV19	few	-	CASSTAGLMNTEAFF	TGTGCCAGTAGTACGGCAGGGCTCATGAACACTGAAGCTTTCTTT
TRBJ1-1	TRBV7-9	few	-	CASSPEGGWTEAFF	TGTGCCAGCAGCCCCGAGGGGGGCTGGACTGAAGCTTTCTTT
TRBJ2-7	TRBV4-2	many	TRBD2	CASSQEILTSGGGEQYF	TGTGCCAGCAGCCAAGAGATTTTGACTAGCGGGGGGGGAGAGCAGTACTTC
TRBJ2-5	TRBV7-2	-	TRBD2	CASSLAPSGGETQYF	TGTGCCAGCAGCTTAGCTCCTAGCGGGGGTGAGACCCAGTACTTC
TRBJ2-3	TRBV7-2	many	-	CASSLERDTQYF	TGTGCCAGCAGCTTAGAGCGGGATACGCAGTATTTT
TRBJ2-7	TRBV12-5	-	-	CASGLGSYEQYF	TGTGCTAGTGGTTTGGGGAGCTACGAGCAGTACTTC
TRBJ2-2	TRBV20-1	few	-	CSGRAPTTGELFF	TGCAGTGGTAGGGCCCCCACCACCGGGGAGCTGTTTTTT
TRBJ1-1	TRBV7-9	-	-	CASGSLRGERTEAFF	TGTGCCAGCGGATCGCTCAGGGGTGAGAGGACTGAAGCTTTCTTT
TRBJ2-4	TRBV29-1	many	-	CSVVGRNSKNIQYF	TGCAGCGTTGTAGGGCGGAATTCGAAAAACATTCAGTACTTC
TRBJ2-4	TRBV24-1	-	-	CATSDVGGAKNIQYF	TGTGCCACCAGTGATGTTGGGGGGGCCAAAAACATTCAGTACTTC
TRBJ2-1	TRBV19	-	TRBD2	CACGLATYLDEQFF	TGTGCCTGCGGACTAGCCACCTATTTGGATGAGCAGTTCTTC